This TCR beta chain was profiled in a study of CD8+ T cells in alopecia areata. Overall study results and limits: Only one nonresponder was present, which leaves the link between baseline CD8+ expansion and response uncertain. Higher clonality than in normal scalp was seen in lesional scalp, especially alopecia totalis/universalis. Tofacitinib significantly decreased scalp clonality and expanded CD8+ clones among top 100.

The treatment: oral pan-JAK inhibitor, 5-10 mg twice daily. As part of sample collection, lesional scalp punch biopsies and peripheral blood were taken from alopecia areata patients. The CDR3 totals 11 residues. V was pared by 3 bases and J by 4 bases, with 6 bases between. Germline values: CDR1 DFQATT, CDR2 SNEGSKA (reference sequence). On this clone: Antigen: not known.

Extraction of RNA preceded its reverse transcription into cDNA, which served as the sequencing template. TCRdb's table, derived via immunoSEQ multiplex PCR, lists solely in-frame clones and lacks some. Here the sample spans 10,000 to 15,000 clones, roughly two thirds being singletons. The chain carries TRBV20-1 and TRBJ1-2; no reliable D call. This material consisted of skin, taken at week 4, from a patient treated with tofacitinib. The receptor's source is a human donor with alopecia areata. In DNA, the CDR3 is TGCAGTGCTAGGAGTGGCTATGGCTACACCTTC. Encoded protein: CSARSGYGYTF.